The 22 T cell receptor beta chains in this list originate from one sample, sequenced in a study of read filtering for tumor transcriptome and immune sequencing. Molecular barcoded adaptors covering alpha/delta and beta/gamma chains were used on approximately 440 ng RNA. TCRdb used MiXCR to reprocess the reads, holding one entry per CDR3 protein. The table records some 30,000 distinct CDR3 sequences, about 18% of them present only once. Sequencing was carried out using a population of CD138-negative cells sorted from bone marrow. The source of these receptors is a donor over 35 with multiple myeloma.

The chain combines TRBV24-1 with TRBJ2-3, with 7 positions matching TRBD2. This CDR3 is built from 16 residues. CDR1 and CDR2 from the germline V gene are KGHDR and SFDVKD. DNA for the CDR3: TGTGCGACCTGTGATTTGGCGGGGGACTTCACAGATACGCAGTATTTT. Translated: CATCDLAGDFTDTQYF.

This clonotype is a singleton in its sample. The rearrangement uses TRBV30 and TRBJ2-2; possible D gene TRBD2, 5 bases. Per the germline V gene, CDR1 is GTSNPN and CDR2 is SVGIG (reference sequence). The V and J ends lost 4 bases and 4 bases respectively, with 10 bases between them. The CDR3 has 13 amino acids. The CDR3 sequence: CAWNRGLTGELFF. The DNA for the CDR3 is TGTGCCTGGAACCGAGGGCTCACCGGGGAGCTGTTTTTT.

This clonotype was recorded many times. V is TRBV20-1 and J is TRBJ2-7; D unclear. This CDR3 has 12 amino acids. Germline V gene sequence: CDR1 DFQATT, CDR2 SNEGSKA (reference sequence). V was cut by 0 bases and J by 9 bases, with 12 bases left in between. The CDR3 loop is CSARDPVSGQYF. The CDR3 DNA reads TGCAGTGCTAGAGACCCAGTATCCGGGCAGTACTTC.

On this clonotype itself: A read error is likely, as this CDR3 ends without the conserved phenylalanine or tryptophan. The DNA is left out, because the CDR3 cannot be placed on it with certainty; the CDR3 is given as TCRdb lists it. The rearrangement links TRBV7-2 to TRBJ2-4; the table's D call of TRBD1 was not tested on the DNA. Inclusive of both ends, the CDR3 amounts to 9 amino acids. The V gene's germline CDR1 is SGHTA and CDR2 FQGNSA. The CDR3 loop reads CASSLFAGV.

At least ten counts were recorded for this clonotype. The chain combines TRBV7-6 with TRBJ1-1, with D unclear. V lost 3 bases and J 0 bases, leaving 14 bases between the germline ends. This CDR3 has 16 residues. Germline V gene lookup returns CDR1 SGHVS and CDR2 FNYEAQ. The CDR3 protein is CASSLVVGRLNTEAFF. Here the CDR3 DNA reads TGTGCCAGCAGCTTGGTAGTTGGCAGACTGAACACTGAAGCTTTCTTT.

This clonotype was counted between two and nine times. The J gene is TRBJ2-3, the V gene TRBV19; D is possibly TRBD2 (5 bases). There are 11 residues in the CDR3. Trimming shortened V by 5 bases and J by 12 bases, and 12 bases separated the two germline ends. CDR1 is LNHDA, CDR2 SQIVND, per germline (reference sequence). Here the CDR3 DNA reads TGTGCCAGTAGTGCCGGGGTTGTTCAGTATTTT. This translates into CASSAGVVQYF.

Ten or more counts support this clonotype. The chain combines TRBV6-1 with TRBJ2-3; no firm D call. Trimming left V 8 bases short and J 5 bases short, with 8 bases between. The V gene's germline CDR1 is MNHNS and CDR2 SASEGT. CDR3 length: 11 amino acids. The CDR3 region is CASGVGDTQYF. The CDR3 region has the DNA TGTGCCAGCGGGGTAGGAGATACGCAGTATTTT.

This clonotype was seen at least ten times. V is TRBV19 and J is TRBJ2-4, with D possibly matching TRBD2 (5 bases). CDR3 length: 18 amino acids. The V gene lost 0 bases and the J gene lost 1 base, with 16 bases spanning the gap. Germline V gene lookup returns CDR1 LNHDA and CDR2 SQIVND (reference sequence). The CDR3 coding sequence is TGTGCCAGTAGTATAGATCCATTGGGGAGTCAGGCCAAAAACATTCAGTACTTC. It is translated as CASSIDPLGSQAKNIQYF.

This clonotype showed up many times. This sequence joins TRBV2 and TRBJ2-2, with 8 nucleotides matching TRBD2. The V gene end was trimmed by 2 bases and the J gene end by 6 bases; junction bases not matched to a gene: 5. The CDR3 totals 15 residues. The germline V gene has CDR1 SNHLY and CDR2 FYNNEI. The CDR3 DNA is TGTGCCAGCAGTGAACGCCCCGGGGGGGCCGGGGAGCTGTTTTTT. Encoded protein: CASSERPGGAGELFF.

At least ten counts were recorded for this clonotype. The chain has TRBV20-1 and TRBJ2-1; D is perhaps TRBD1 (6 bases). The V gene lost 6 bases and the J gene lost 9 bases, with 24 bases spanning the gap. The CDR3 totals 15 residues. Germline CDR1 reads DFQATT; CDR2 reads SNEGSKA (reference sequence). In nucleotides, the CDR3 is TGCAGTGCCCTATCGACAGGTTCCATCTTTGCTGAGCAGTTCTTC. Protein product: CSALSTGSIFAEQFF.

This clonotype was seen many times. CDR3 in DNA: TGTGCCAGCTCACCACAGTCGGATTCACCCCTCCACTTT. Amino acids: CASSPQSDSPLHF. The rearrangement links TRBV18 to TRBJ1-6; D gene unclear. Germline V gene data show CDR1 as KGHSH and CDR2 as LQKENI. This CDR3 has 13 amino acids. V was cut by 1 base and J by 8 bases, with 6 bases left in between.

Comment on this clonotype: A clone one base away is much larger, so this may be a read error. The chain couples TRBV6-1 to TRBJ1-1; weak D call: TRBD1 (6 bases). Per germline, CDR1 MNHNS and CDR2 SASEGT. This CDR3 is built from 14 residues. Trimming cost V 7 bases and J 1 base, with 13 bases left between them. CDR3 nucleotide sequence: TGTGCCAGCAACAGGGAAGTGGGGAACACTGAAGCTTTCTTT. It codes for CASNREVGNTEAFF.

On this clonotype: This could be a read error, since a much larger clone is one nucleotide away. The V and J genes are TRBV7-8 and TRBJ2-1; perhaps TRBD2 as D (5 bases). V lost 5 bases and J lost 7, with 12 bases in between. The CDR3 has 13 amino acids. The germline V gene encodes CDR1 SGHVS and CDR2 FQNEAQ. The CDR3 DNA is TGTGCCAGCAGCGCGGACGGGGAGAATGAGCAGTTCTTC. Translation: CASSADGENEQFF.

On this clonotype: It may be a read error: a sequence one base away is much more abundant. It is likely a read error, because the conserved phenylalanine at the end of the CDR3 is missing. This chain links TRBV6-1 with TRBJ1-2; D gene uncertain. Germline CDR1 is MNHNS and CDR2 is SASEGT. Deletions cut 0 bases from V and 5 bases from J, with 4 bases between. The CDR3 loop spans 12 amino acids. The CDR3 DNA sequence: TGTGCCAGCAGTGAAGCTACTTATGGCTACACCATC. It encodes CASSEATYGYTI.

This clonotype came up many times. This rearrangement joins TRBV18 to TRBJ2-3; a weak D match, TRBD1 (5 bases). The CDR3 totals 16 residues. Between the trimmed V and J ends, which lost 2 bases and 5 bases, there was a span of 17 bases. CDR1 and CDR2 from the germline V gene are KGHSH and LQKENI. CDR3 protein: CASSPYVRAQIDTQYF. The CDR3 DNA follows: TGTGCCAGCTCACCATACGTCAGGGCGCAAATAGATACGCAGTATTTT.

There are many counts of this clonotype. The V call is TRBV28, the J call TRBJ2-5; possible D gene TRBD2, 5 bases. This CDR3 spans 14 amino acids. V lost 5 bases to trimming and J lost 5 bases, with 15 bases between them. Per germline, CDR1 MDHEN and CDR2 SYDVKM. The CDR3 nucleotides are TGTGCCAGCAGTCCGTACGGACTCCCCGAGACCCAGTACTTC. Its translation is CASSPYGLPETQYF.

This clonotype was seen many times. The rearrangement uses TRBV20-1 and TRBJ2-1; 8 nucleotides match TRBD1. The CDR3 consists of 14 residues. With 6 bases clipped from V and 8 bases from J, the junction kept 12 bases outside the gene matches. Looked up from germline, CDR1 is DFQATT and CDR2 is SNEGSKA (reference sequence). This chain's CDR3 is CSALAGGPFDEQFF. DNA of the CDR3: TGCAGTGCCCTGGCAGGGGGCCCTTTCGATGAGCAGTTCTTC.

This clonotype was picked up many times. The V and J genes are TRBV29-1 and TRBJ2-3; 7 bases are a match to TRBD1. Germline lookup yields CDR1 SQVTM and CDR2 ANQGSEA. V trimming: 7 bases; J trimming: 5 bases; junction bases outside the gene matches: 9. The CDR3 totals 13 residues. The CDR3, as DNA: TGCAGCGGCCGACAGGGATCGCGAGATACGCAGTATTTT. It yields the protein CSGRQGSRDTQYF.

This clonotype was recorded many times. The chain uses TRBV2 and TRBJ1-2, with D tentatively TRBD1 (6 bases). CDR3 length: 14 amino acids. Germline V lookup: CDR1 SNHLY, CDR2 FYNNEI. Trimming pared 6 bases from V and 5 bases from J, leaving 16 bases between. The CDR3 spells CASSPGGGAYGYTF. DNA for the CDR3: TGTGCCAGCAGCCCCGGCGGGGGGGCTTATGGCTACACCTTC. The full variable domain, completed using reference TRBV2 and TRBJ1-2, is EPEVTQTPSHQVTQMGQEVILRCVPISNHLYFYWYRQILGQKVEFLVSFYNNEISEKSEIFDDQFSVERPDGSNFTLKIRSTKLEDSAMYFCASSPGGGAYGYTFGSGTRLTVV.

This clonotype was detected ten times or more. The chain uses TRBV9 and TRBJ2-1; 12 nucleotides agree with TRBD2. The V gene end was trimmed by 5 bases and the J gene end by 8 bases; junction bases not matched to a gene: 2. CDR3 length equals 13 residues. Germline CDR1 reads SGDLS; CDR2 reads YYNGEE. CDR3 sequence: CASRGTSGYEQFF. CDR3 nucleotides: TGTGCCAGCAGAGGGACTAGCGGGTATGAGCAGTTCTTC. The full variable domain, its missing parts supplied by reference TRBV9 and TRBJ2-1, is DSGVTQTPKHLITATGQRVTLRCSPRSGDLSVYWYQQSLDQGLQFLIQYYNGEERAKGNILERFSAQQFPDLHSELNLSSLELGDSALYFCASRGTSGYEQFFGPGTRLTVL.

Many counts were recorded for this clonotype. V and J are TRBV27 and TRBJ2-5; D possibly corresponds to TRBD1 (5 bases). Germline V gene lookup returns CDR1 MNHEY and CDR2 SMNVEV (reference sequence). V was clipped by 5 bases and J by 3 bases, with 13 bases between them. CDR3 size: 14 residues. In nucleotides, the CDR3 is TGTGCCAGCAGTGAACAGGAGAACGAAGAGACCCAGTACTTC. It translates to CASSEQENEETQYF.

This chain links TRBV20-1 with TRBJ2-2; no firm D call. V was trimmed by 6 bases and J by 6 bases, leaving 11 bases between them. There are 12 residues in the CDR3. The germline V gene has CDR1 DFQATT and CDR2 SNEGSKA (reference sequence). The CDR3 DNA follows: TGCAGTGCCCAGGTTTTCGCCGGGGAGCTGTTTTTT. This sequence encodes CSAQVFAGELFF.